A single sample gave rise to the 14 T cell receptor beta chains below, sequenced in a study of shared clonotypes between healthy human individuals. As defined, naive CD8 cells were CD45RO-negative and positively selected for CCR7, with terminally differentiated effector memory CD45RA+ cells excluded. Using immunoSEQ multiplex PCR, the repertoire was profiled, and TCRdb retains in-frame clones only, with some absent. The table shows about 650,000 clones, with around 95% occurring only once. Source material: naive CD8+ T cells sorted from blood. These receptors were taken from a woman in her 30s in good health.

This clone was counted once. CDR3 region: CAISESQGGNTEAFF. In DNA, the CDR3 is TGTGCCATCAGTGAGTCACAGGGGGGGAACACTGAAGCTTTCTTT. This chain joins TRBV10-3 and TRBJ1-1; 8 bases agree with TRBD1. Germline CDR1 reads ENHRY; CDR2 reads SYGVKD. V trimming: 0 bases; J trimming: 1 base; junction bases outside the gene matches: 1. This CDR3 is 15 amino acids long.

The rearrangement joins TRBV28 to TRBJ1-1, with 9 nucleotides matching TRBD1. The V gene end was trimmed by 6 bases and the J gene end by 1 base; junction bases not matched to a gene: 6. CDR3 length equals 15 residues. Germline CDR1 reads MDHEN; CDR2 reads SYDVKM. In DNA, the CDR3 is TGTGCCAGCAGGGGAAGGACAGGGGCGAACACTGAAGCTTTCTTT. This sequence encodes CASRGRTGANTEAFF.

This chain links TRBV5-1 with TRBJ2-1, with D possibly being TRBD2 (6 bases). V was shortened by 6 bases and J by 0 bases, with 10 bases between the two germline ends. Per the germline V gene, CDR1 is SGHRS and CDR2 is YFSETQ. The CDR3 covers 14 residues. CDR3 residues: CASKETSSYNEQFF. CDR3 bases: TGCGCCAGCAAGGAGACTAGCTCCTACAATGAGCAGTTCTTC.

V is TRBV7-9 and J is TRBJ2-2, with 7 bases fitting TRBD1. The germline CDR1 and CDR2 sequences are SEHNR and FQNEAQ (reference sequence). This CDR3 region has 15 residues. V was pared by 5 bases and J by 5 bases, with 8 bases of the junction left unmatched. The CDR3 loop reads CASSAPGQRTGELFF. DNA for the CDR3: TGTGCCAGCAGCGCACCGGGACAGCGTACCGGGGAGCTGTTTTTT. The full variable domain, its missing parts supplied by reference TRBV7-9 and TRBJ2-2, is DTGVSQNPRHKITKRGQNVTFRCDPISEHNRLYWYRQTLGQGPEFLTYFQNEAQLEKSRLLSDRFSAERPKGSFSTLEIQRTEQGDSAMYLCASSAPGQRTGELFFGEGSRLTVL.

This chain connects TRBV2 to TRBJ2-2; D may be TRBD1 (6 bases). The germline gives CDR1 SNHLY, CDR2 FYNNEI. The CDR3 runs 13 residues. V lost 9 bases to trimming and J lost 1 base, with 9 bases between them. The CDR3 DNA reads TGTGCCAGAGGGACACTGAACACCGGGGAGCTGTTTTTT. It yields the protein CARGTLNTGELFF. The full variable domain, rest sourced from reference TRBV2 and TRBJ2-2, is EPEVTQTPSHQVTQMGQEVILRCVPISNHLYFYWYRQILGQKVEFLVSFYNNEISEKSEIFDDQFSVERPDGSNFTLKIRSTKLEDSAMYFCARGTLNTGELFFGEGSRLTVL.

V is TRBV9 and J is TRBJ2-1, with 8 bases lining up with TRBD2. Germline V CDR1 and CDR2: SGDLS, YYNGEE. This CDR3 is 16 amino acids long. J lost 6 bases, V lost 0 bases, and 8 bases had no gene match. CDR3 region: CASSVGAGGPGNEQFF. The CDR3 bases are TGTGCCAGCAGCGTAGGGGCGGGGGGACCCGGCAATGAGCAGTTCTTC.

Comments on this clone: Other nucleotide sequences in the sample specify the same CDR3. The chain couples TRBV27 to TRBJ2-2, with a weak D call TRBD1 (5 bases). Deletions cut 2 bases from V and 4 bases from J, with 8 bases between. The CDR3 runs to 14 residues. Germline CDR1 MNHEY, CDR2 SMNVEV (reference sequence). The CDR3, as DNA: TGTGCCAGCAGTTTACAGGGTTCCACCGGGGAGCTGTTTTTT. Residues: CASSLQGSTGELFF.

The rearrangement uses TRBV11-2 and TRBJ2-7; 10 nucleotides agree with TRBD2. The V segment lost 0 bases and the J segment 8 bases; nucleotides outside the gene matches: 7. CDR3 length: 15 residues. Germline V CDR1 and CDR2: SGHAT, FQNNGV. DNA for the CDR3: TGTGCCAGCAGCTTAGATCTAGCGGGAGAGGTGAAGCAGTACTTC. This codes for CASSLDLAGEVKQYF.

The chain combines TRBV7-9 with TRBJ2-7; TRBD1 matches 12 bases. The CDR3 runs 15 residues. Trimming cost V 5 bases and J 5 bases; bases outside gene matches: 7. The germline CDR1 and CDR2 sequences are SEHNR and FQNEAQ (reference sequence). Here the CDR3 reads CASSLPGTGGDEQYF. For the CDR3, the DNA is TGTGCCAGCAGCCTCCCCGGGACAGGGGGCGACGAGCAGTACTTC.

This clone was seen just once. The gene calls are TRBV27 and TRBJ2-5; D may match TRBD1 or TRBD2 (8 bases each). This CDR3 contains 15 residues. V was clipped by 4 bases and J by 5 bases, with 17 bases between them. CDR1 and CDR2 from the germline V gene are MNHEY and SMNVEV (reference sequence). The CDR3 bases are TGTGCCAGCAGTTGGGGGACAGGCGGGAGGGAGACCCAGTACTTC. Amino acids: CASSWGTGGRETQYF.

This chain uses TRBV13 with TRBJ2-5, with 9 bases that match TRBD2. The CDR3 sequence is 18 residues long. With V trimmed by 5 bases and J by 1 base, 14 bases remained unmatched. Germline V CDR1 and CDR2: PRHDT, FYEKMQ (reference sequence). The CDR3 coding sequence is TGTGCCAGCAGCCGGAGCCTTTGGACTAGCGCGACCCAAGAGACCCAGTACTTC. Translation: CASSRSLWTSATQETQYF.

This sequence joins TRBV29-1 and TRBJ2-7; 10 bases line up with TRBD1. From germline, CDR1 is SQVTM and CDR2 ANQGSEA. The CDR3 loop spans 13 amino acids. Trimming removed 7 bases from V and 2 bases from J; junction bases left unmatched: 5. CDR3 nucleotides: TGCAGCGGCACCGGGACAGGGGCCTACGAGCAGTACTTC. Translated, it gives CSGTGTGAYEQYF.

The chain recombines TRBV4-1 with TRBJ1-1; D might be TRBD1 (5 bases). V lost 0 bases to trimming and J lost 8 bases, with 10 bases between them. The CDR3 is 13 amino acids. CDR1 is MGHRA, CDR2 YSYEKL, per germline. The CDR3, as DNA: TGCGCCAGCAGCCAAGAACCCGGGGCCGAAGCTTTCTTT. It is translated as CASSQEPGAEAFF.

This chain connects TRBV6-1 to TRBJ1-2; no clear D. The CDR3 is 15 amino acids. Per the germline V gene, CDR1 is MNHNS and CDR2 is SASEGT. V lost 6 bases and J lost 4, with 18 bases in between. CDR3 amino acids: CASSAGIQTGYGYTF. CDR3 sequence (DNA): TGTGCCAGCAGCGCCGGGATCCAAACTGGCTATGGCTACACCTTC.